A single sample is the source of the 9 T cell receptor beta chains below, sequenced in a study of T-cell memory formation after mild COVID-19. Using its own MiXCR run on the 5' RACE reads, TCRdb lists one record per CDR3 protein. Seen here are 400,000 to 450,000 distinct CDR3 sequences, about a sixth observed once, and the top ten hold about 22%. Sequenced: PBMCs or a T cell subset sorted from them (not recorded which). The receptors stem from a man younger than 30 who had mild COVID-19 (a few samples of this study predate the infection). Cell type and time point are not known.

The chain carries TRBV10-3 and TRBJ2-2; D gene unclear. CDR1 is ENHRY and CDR2 is SYGVKD in the germline V gene. The V end lost 11 bases, the J end lost 2 bases, and 12 bases lay between the germline ends. The CDR3 contains 13 residues. CDR3 sequence: CAARASNTGELFF. The CDR3 coding sequence is TGTGCCGCCCGGGCATCCAACACCGGGGAGCTGTTTTTT.

This sequence joins TRBV11-3 and TRBJ2-5; D tentatively reads TRBD1 or TRBD2 (5 bases each). From germline, CDR1 is SGHNT and CDR2 YENEEA. Trimming removed 4 bases from V and 7 bases from J, with 16 bases in between. This CDR3 is 14 amino acids long. The CDR3 here is CASSSSSGPLTQYF. CDR3 DNA: TGTGCCAGCAGCTCGAGTTCGGGGCCTCTGACCCAGTACTTC.

The gene calls are TRBV20-1 and TRBJ2-5, with D possibly being TRBD2 (6 bases). Per germline, CDR1 DFQATT and CDR2 SNEGSKA (reference sequence). The CDR3 extends over 14 amino acids. Between the trimmed V and J ends, which lost 3 bases and 5 bases, there was a span of 16 bases. The CDR3 DNA reads as TGCAGTGCTAGTCGGGACTTTCTGACCGAGACCCAGTACTTC. It yields the protein CSASRDFLTETQYF.

This clonotype was observed a few times. The V call is TRBV12-3 or TRBV12-4, the J call TRBJ2-1; D is uncertain. This CDR3 has 13 amino acids. Trimming removed 4 bases at V and 3 bases at J, with 7 bases between. Here the CDR3 DNA reads TGTGCCAGCAGTTCCCGAAGCTACAATGAGCAGTTCTTC. It translates to CASSSRSYNEQFF.

CDR3 sequence (DNA): TGTGCCAGCAGTGACGGCCGATTAGCGTTCTTC. This gives the protein CASSDGRLAFF. The chain combines TRBV6-4 with TRBJ2-1; D is unresolved. Trimming took 2 bases from V and 15 from J, leaving 11 bases between them. Germline CDR1 and CDR2: MRHNA and SNTAGT. The CDR3 contains 11 residues.

This clonotype has more than one count but fewer than ten. The rearrangement links TRBV29-1 to TRBJ1-2; the D is unclear. The CDR3 has 11 amino acids. Germline V CDR1 and CDR2: SQVTM, ANQGSEA. V was shortened by 4 bases and J by 2 bases, with 5 bases between the two germline ends. CDR3 DNA sequence: TGCAGCGTTGGAGTGAACTATGGCTACACCTTC. This encodes CSVGVNYGYTF.

The rearrangement uses TRBV10-3 and TRBJ1-6; D gene ambiguous. Looked up from germline, CDR1 is ENHRY and CDR2 is SYGVKD. The CDR3 sequence is 15 residues long. Trimming left V 0 bases short and J 7 bases short, with 10 bases between. CDR3 sequence (DNA): TGTGCCATCAGTGAGTCTTACGGGAGAAATTCACCCCTCCACTTT. It specifies CAISESYGRNSPLHF.

The chain carries TRBV7-9 and TRBJ1-2, with D tentatively TRBD1 (6 bases). Trimming removed 3 bases from V and 4 bases from J, with 12 bases in between. Germline V gene sequence: CDR1 SEHNR, CDR2 FQNEAQ (reference sequence). The CDR3 consists of 14 residues. The CDR3 nucleotides read TGTGCCAGCAGCTTGGGGGGCATATTCTATGGCTACACCTTC. It yields the protein CASSLGGIFYGYTF. Together with reference TRBV7-9 and TRBJ1-2, the CDR3 gives the full variable domain: DTGVSQNPRHKITKRGQNVTFRCDPISEHNRLYWYRQTLGQGPEFLTYFQNEAQLEKSRLLSDRFSAERPKGSFSTLEIQRTEQGDSAMYLCASSLGGIFYGYTFGSGTRLTVV.

In this sample, this clonotype turned up many times. The DNA for the CDR3 is TGTGCCAGCAGCTTAGCTAGCGGGGGGCGTTGGAATGAGCAGTTCTTC. This codes for CASSLASGGRWNEQFF. This chain connects TRBV7-2 to TRBJ2-1; 10 nucleotides align to TRBD2. This CDR3 contains 16 residues. The germline V gene encodes CDR1 SGHTA and CDR2 FQGNSA. The V segment lost 0 bases and the J segment 7 bases; nucleotides outside the gene matches: 6.